A single sample is the source of the 9 T cell receptor beta chains below, sequenced in a study of breast tumors, draining lymph nodes, adjacent tissues. TCRdb re-called the multiplex PCR reads with MiXCR, one entry per CDR3 protein. Of some 140,000 distinct CDR3 sequences listed, 21% are singletons. Axillary draining lymph nodes of breast cancer patients supplied the node samples. The sample consisted of axillary lymph node tissue. The source is a female donor with breast cancer. Some clones in this sample may be carry-over from other donors' samples.

In regard to this clonotype: A read error may explain this, as a much larger clone is one base away. The V gene is TRBV7-3, the J gene TRBJ2-1; D gene uncertain. The CDR3 has 17 amino acids. CDR1 SGHTA and CDR2 FQGTGA come from the germline V gene. The CDR3 spells CASSLISQPSPHNGQFF. The DNA for the CDR3 is TGTGCCAGCAGCTTAATCTCCCAACCGTCACCACACAATGGGCAGTTCTTC.

The count of this clonotype is one. This may stem from a read error, because a much larger clone lies one nucleotide away. The rearrangement joins TRBV2 to TRBJ2-4; 7 bases match TRBD2. V was clipped by 2 bases and J by 8 bases; unmatched bases: 12. The CDR3 loop spans 16 amino acids. The germline V gene has CDR1 SNHLY and CDR2 FYNNEI. The CDR3 protein is CASSELKRGGSDIQYF. The DNA for the CDR3 is TGTGCCAGCAGTGAATTGAAGCGGGGCGGGAGTGACATTCAGTACTTC.

This clonotype was counted ten times or more. The V gene is TRBV5-6, the J gene TRBJ2-3, with D unclear. Trimming left V 0 bases short and J 0 bases short, with 11 bases between. The CDR3 is 16 residues long. Looked up from germline, CDR1 is SGHDT and CDR2 is YYEEEE. The CDR3 DNA follows: TGTGCCAGCAGCTTGGTGGGTAGGGCTAGCACAGATACGCAGTATTTT. Translating gives CASSLVGRASTDTQYF.

In its sample, this clonotype was seen many times. This sequence joins TRBV15 and TRBJ1-6; 7 nucleotides align to TRBD1. Unmatched junction bases numbered 5, after V lost 0 bases and J lost 6 bases. Looked up from germline, CDR1 is LNHNV and CDR2 is YYDKDF (reference sequence). The CDR3 runs to 16 residues. The CDR3 region is CATSRDPGGSNSPLHF. The CDR3 nucleotides are TGTGCCACCAGCAGAGATCCAGGGGGATCTAATTCACCCCTCCACTTT. Full variable domain (remainder filled in from reference TRBV15 and TRBJ1-6): DAMVIQNPRYQVTQFGKPVTLSCSQTLNHNVMYWYQQKSSQAPKLLFHYYDKDFNNEADTPDNFQSRRPNTSFCFLDIRSPGLGDTAMYLCATSRDPGGSNSPLHFGNGTRLTVT.

This clonotype was recorded many times. The chain joins TRBV10-3 to TRBJ2-3, with 7 nucleotides matching TRBD2. Germline values: CDR1 ENHRY, CDR2 SYGVKD. This CDR3 spans 15 amino acids. V dropped 3 bases and J dropped 2; count of bases not matched to a gene: 5. The CDR3 here is CAISDASGDTDTQYF. CDR3 nucleotide sequence: TGTGCCATCAGTGACGCTAGCGGAGACACAGATACGCAGTATTTT.

This clonotype was seen many times. V and J are TRBV7-9 and TRBJ1-2; weak D call: TRBD1 (5 bases). The CDR3 is 13 residues long. Germline loops: CDR1 SEHNR, CDR2 FQNEAQ (reference sequence). The V and J ends lost 5 bases and 1 base respectively, with 8 bases between them. DNA of the CDR3: TGTGCCAGCAGCCTACAGGTTAACTATGGCTACACCTTC. Its translation: CASSLQVNYGYTF.

This clonotype was seen a handful of times. This may come from a read error, since a much larger clone is one base off. This sequence joins TRBV20-1 and TRBJ2-3, with 10 bases identical to TRBD2. CDR3 size: 14 residues. Germline V gene sequence: CDR1 DFQATT, CDR2 SNEGSKA (reference sequence). V lost 8 bases and J lost 4; bases outside the gene matches: 9. CDR3 region: CSTPRLAGADTQYF. CDR3 in DNA: TGCAGTACCCCGAGACTAGCGGGCGCAGATACGCAGTATTTT.

This chain connects TRBV3-1 to TRBJ1-1, with D hard to call. The CDR3 length is 12 residues. Trimming took 7 bases from V and 1 from J, leaving 7 bases between them. In germline, CDR1 is LGHDT, CDR2 YNNKEL (reference sequence). The CDR3 is CASTKGNTEAFF. The CDR3 bases are TGTGCCAGCACCAAAGGGAACACTGAAGCTTTCTTT.

Remarks on this clonotype: This may arise from a read error, as a much more abundant clone is one base away. The chain joins TRBV27 to TRBJ1-4; tentatively, D is TRBD1 (6 bases). The CDR3 totals 15 residues. Germline CDR1 reads MNHEY; CDR2 reads SMNVEV (reference sequence). The DNA for the CDR3 is TGTGCCGGCAGTTCCCTACAGGGCCTTAATGAAAAACTGTTTTTT. Translation: CAGSSLQGLNEKLFF.